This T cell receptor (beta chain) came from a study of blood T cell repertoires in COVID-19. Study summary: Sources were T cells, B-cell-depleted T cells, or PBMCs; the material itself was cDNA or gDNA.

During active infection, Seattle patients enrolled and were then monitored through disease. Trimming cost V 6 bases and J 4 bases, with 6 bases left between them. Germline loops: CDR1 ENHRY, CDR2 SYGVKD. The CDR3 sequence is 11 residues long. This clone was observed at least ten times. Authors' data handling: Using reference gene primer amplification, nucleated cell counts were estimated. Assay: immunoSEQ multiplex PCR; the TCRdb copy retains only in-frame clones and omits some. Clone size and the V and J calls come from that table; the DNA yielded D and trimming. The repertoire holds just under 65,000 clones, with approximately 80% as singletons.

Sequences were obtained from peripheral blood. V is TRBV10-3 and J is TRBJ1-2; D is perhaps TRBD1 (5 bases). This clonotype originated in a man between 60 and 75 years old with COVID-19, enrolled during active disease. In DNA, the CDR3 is TGTGCCATCAGAGACAGCTATGGCTACACCTTC. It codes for CAIRDSYGYTF.